These T cell receptor beta chains were read from a single sample in a study of T-cell memory formation after mild COVID-19. One entry per CDR3 protein, called by TCRdb with MiXCR from the 5' RACE reads. The table includes about 350,000 distinct CDR3 sequences, roughly 19% detected once. Sample: PBMCs or a T cell subset sorted from them (not recorded which). These TCRs come from a man between 18 and 29 years old who had mild COVID-19 (a few samples of this study predate the infection). Cell type and time point are not known. The CDR3 runs from the conserved cysteine through the conserved F or W. The D gene is left open where the match is weak. Some rows mark clone size as missing; the rest say once, few, many or name a class of expanded clone.

d_call,clone_size,j_call,v_call,cdr3_aa,cdr3_nt
.,few,TRBJ1-1,TRBV5-1,CASSGVLGDLNTEAFF,TGCGCCAGCAGCGGGGTGTTGGGAGACCTGAACACTGAAGCTTTCTTT
.,.,TRBJ1-4,TRBV5-1,CASSPGRTAFNEKLFF,TGCGCCAGCAGCCCGGGACGGACAGCCTTTAATGAAAAACTGTTTTTT
.,.,TRBJ2-6,TRBV7-9,CASSPPTWGLSGANVLTF,TGTGCCAGCAGCCCCCCGACATGGGGCTTATCTGGGGCCAACGTCCTGACTTTC
.,.,TRBJ1-1,TRBV4-3,CASSRYGNTEAFF,TGCGCCAGCAGCCGGTACGGGAACACTGAAGCTTTCTTT
.,few,TRBJ2-6,TRBV4-1,CASSQDFATLSGANVLTF,TGCGCCAGCAGCCAAGATTTTGCGACCCTCTCTGGGGCCAACGTCCTGACTTTC
.,.,TRBJ2-2,TRBV9,CASSGGLFAGELFF,TGTGCCAGCAGCGGTGGACTTTTTGCCGGGGAGCTGTTTTTT
.,.,TRBJ2-5,TRBV20-1,CSARSGEQAETQYF,TGCAGTGCTAGGAGTGGCGAGCAGGCAGAGACCCAGTACTTC
TRBD2,few,TRBJ2-3,TRBV10-1,CASSVGLAGADTQYF,TGCGCCAGCAGTGTAGGACTAGCGGGGGCAGATACGCAGTATTTT
.,.,TRBJ2-5,TRBV25-1,CASSEIITSAQETQYF,TGTGCCAGCAGTGAGATCATCACATCCGCCCAAGAGACCCAGTACTTC
.,few,TRBJ2-3,TRBV24-1,CATSDPGREDTQYF,TGTGCCACCAGTGATCCGGGAAGGGAAGATACGCAGTATTTT
TRBD1,few,TRBJ2-3,TRBV10-3,CAISETGGTDTQYF,TGTGCCATCAGTGAGACAGGGGGGACAGATACGCAGTATTTT
.,many,TRBJ2-7,TRBV29-1,CSVEGDSYEQYF,TGCAGCGTTGAAGGGGATTCCTACGAGCAGTACTTC
TRBD2,.,TRBJ2-5,TRBV7-7,CASSLSGGLQETQYF,TGTGCCAGCAGCCTTAGCGGGGGCCTGCAAGAGACCCAGTACTTC
TRBD2,few,TRBJ2-1,TRBV7-2,CASSPRLAGGHNEQFF,TGTGCCAGCAGCCCCAGACTAGCGGGGGGCCACAATGAGCAGTTCTTC
.,.,TRBJ2-3,TRBV5-5,CASSDDKSTDTQYF,TGTGCCAGCAGCGACGACAAGAGCACAGATACGCAGTATTTT
TRBD2,few,TRBJ2-3,TRBV6-2/TRBV6-3,CASSYGGGESTDTQYF,TGTGCCAGCAGTTACGGCGGGGGGGAAAGCACAGATACGCAGTATTTT
TRBD1,few,TRBJ1-5,TRBV6-2/TRBV6-3,CASSYGQGMEPQHF,TGTGCCAGCAGTTATGGACAGGGGATGGAGCCCCAGCATTTT
TRBD2,few,TRBJ2-3,TRBV7-9,CASSPLIGGSDTQYF,TGTGCCAGCAGCCCCTTAATCGGGGGGTCAGATACGCAGTATTTT
.,.,TRBJ2-1,TRBV9,CASSVGPSFGLHEQFF,TGTGCCAGCAGCGTAGGGCCCTCCTTCGGGTTACATGAGCAGTTCTTC
TRBD2,few,TRBJ2-3,TRBV11-1,CASSSGGADTQYF,TGTGCCAGCTCTAGCGGGGGGGCAGATACGCAGTATTTT
TRBD1,.,TRBJ2-6,TRBV28,CASNRGSGANVLTF,TGTGCCAGCAACAGGGGCTCTGGGGCCAACGTCCTGACTTTC
TRBD1,few,TRBJ1-2,TRBV5-1,CASSRGQGATNYGYTF,TGCGCCAGCAGTCGGGGACAGGGGGCAACTAACTATGGCTACACCTTC
TRBD2,many,TRBJ2-1,TRBV5-1,CASCLSGGAGDEQFF,TGCGCCAGCTGTCTTAGCGGGGGGGCCGGCGATGAGCAGTTCTTC
.,.,TRBJ1-5,TRBV4-2,CASSQEDRFGNQPQHF,TGTGCCAGCAGCCAAGAAGACAGGTTTGGCAATCAGCCCCAGCATTTT
TRBD2,few,TRBJ2-5,TRBV18,CASSPLSGAEETQYF,TGTGCCAGCTCACCCCTTAGCGGGGCCGAAGAGACCCAGTACTTC
.,few,TRBJ1-5,TRBV6-2/TRBV6-3,CASSPTGWSQPQHF,TGTGCCAGCAGCCCAACAGGGTGGTCTCAGCCCCAGCATTTT
.,few,TRBJ2-1,TRBV5-4,CASSPNRNEQFF,TGTGCCAGCAGCCCAAACCGGAATGAGCAGTTCTTC
.,few,TRBJ1-2,TRBV7-7,CASSLDPGYTF,TGTGCCAGCAGCTTAGATCCTGGCTACACCTTC